A selection of T cell receptor beta chains follows, all from one sample in a study of T cell responses to AZD1222 COVID-19 vaccine. TCRdb's copy holds only in-frame clones and misses some; the assay was immunoSEQ multiplex PCR. The sample contains 120,000 or so clones, around 80% of which appear only once. The sample consisted of peripheral blood, taken on day 0 of AZD1222 vaccination. These receptors came from an adult in good health. Both conserved end residues are part of each CDR3. D genes are given only for firm matches. Size tells how often a clone was seen (once, few, many) or the class of an expanded clone, and some rows leave it out.

>.|TRBV29-1|TRBD2|TRBJ2-1
CSVEDQAGYNEQFF
TGCAGCGTTGAAGATCAAGCGGGATACAATGAGCAGTTCTTC
>.|TRBV7-9|.|TRBJ2-1
CASSLVSINNEQFF
TGTGCCAGCAGCTTAGTATCCATAAACAATGAGCAGTTCTTC
>.|TRBV6-2/TRBV6-3|.|TRBJ1-1
CASSGWGSEAFF
TGTGCCAGCAGTGGATGGGGCTCTGAAGCTTTCTTT
>.|TRBV7-2|TRBD1|TRBJ2-4
CASSSTGWKNIQYF
TGTGCCAGCAGTTCGACAGGGTGGAAAAACATTCAGTACTTC
>.|TRBV4-1|.|TRBJ1-1
CASSLAAVTEAFF
TGCGCCAGCAGCCTAGCTGCGGTTACTGAAGCTTTCTTT
>.|TRBV15|.|TRBJ1-2
CATSRDRPAYGYTF
TGTGCCACCAGCAGAGATCGTCCGGCCTATGGCTACACCTTC
>.|TRBV10-3|.|TRBJ1-2
CAISDVSEWGSYGYTF
TGTGCCATCAGTGATGTCAGTGAGTGGGGGTCCTATGGCTACACCTTC
>.|TRBV7-9|TRBD1|TRBJ2-3
CASSLRQGSDTQYF
TGTGCCAGCAGCTTAAGACAGGGGTCAGATACGCAGTATTTT
>.|TRBV3-1/TRBV3-2|.|TRBJ1-1
CASSRKGDTEAFF
TGTGCCAGCAGCCGTAAGGGCGACACTGAAGCTTTCTTT
>.|TRBV18|.|TRBJ2-7
CASSGGARGTSSYEQYF
TGTGCCAGCTCAGGTGGTGCCCGCGGGACAAGTTCCTACGAGCAGTACTTC
>.|TRBV7-8|.|TRBJ2-7
CASSLEGIGVSYEQYF
TGTGCCAGCAGCTTAGAGGGGATCGGCGTTTCCTACGAGCAGTACTTC
>.|TRBV27|.|TRBJ2-2
CASSLYPSRGGELFF
TGTGCCAGCAGTTTATATCCTAGCCGGGGCGGGGAGCTGTTTTTT
>.|TRBV7-9|.|TRBJ2-1
CASSLEGGYNEQFF
TGTGCCAGCAGCTTAGAAGGAGGCTACAATGAGCAGTTCTTC
>few|TRBV2|TRBD1|TRBJ2-7
CASRISGGTGKDEQYF
TGTGCCAGCAGGATCTCAGGGGGCACAGGGAAGGACGAGCAGTACTTC
>.|TRBV27|.|TRBJ2-7
CASSRGQDTYEQYF
TGTGCCAGCAGCCGCGGCCAAGACACCTACGAGCAGTACTTC
>few|TRBV7-9|TRBD2|TRBJ2-7
CASSSGRSGSEYEQYF
TGTGCCAGCAGTTCCGGGCGTAGCGGGAGCGAATACGAGCAGTACTTC
>.|TRBV24-1|.|TRBJ2-7
CATSDFKAGAYEQYF
TGTGCCACCAGTGATTTTAAGGCAGGGGCCTACGAGCAGTACTTC
>once|TRBV19|TRBD1|TRBJ1-2
CATEWRGQGARGYTF
TGTGCCACCGAATGGAGGGGACAGGGGGCCCGGGGCTACACCTTC
>.|TRBV7-9|.|TRBJ1-6
CASRPQYHNNSPLHF
TGTGCCAGCAGGCCGCAGTACCATAATAATTCACCCCTCCACTTT
>.|TRBV7-9|.|TRBJ1-1
CASSTRTEITEAFF
TGTGCCAGCAGCACCAGGACAGAAATTACTGAAGCTTTCTTT
>.|TRBV3-1/TRBV3-2|.|TRBJ1-2
CASSQAEVLYGYTF
TGTGCCAGCAGCCAAGCGGAAGTTCTCTATGGCTACACCTTC
>.|TRBV15|.|TRBJ2-3
CATSRDQSVRGTQYF
TGTGCCACCAGCAGAGATCAGTCGGTCCGGGGTACGCAGTATTTT
>once|TRBV20-1|.|TRBJ2-1
CTTRFDNEQFF
TGCACTACTAGATTCGACAATGAGCAGTTCTTC
>.|TRBV19|.|TRBJ2-1
CASSQGHEQFF
TGTGCCAGTAGCCAGGGCCATGAGCAGTTCTTC
>.|TRBV9|TRBD1|TRBJ1-2
CASSSRTGGHGYTF
TGTGCCAGCAGCTCCCGGACAGGGGGCCATGGCTACACCTTC
>.|TRBV15|TRBD1|TRBJ2-5
CATSVRTGAKTQYF
TGTGCCACCAGCGTCCGGACAGGCGCGAAGACCCAGTACTTC
>few|TRBV18|TRBD1|TRBJ1-2
CASSSGTVYGYTF
TGTGCCAGCTCATCCGGGACAGTCTATGGCTACACCTTC
>.|TRBV29-1|.|TRBJ1-2
CSVVPGNYGYTF
TGCAGCGTTGTCCCAGGAAACTATGGCTACACCTTC
>.|TRBV19|.|TRBJ2-4
CASRGLAKNIQYF
TGTGCCAGTCGGGGGCTAGCCAAAAACATTCAGTACTTC
>.|TRBV7-9|.|TRBJ2-1
CASTVSNNNNEQFF
TGTGCCAGCACCGTTTCGAACAACAACAATGAGCAGTTCTTC
>few|TRBV7-2|.|TRBJ1-3
CASSQRGGSGNTIYF
TGTGCCAGCAGCCAACGGGGGGGATCTGGAAACACCATATATTTT
>.|TRBV5-4|.|TRBJ1-1
CASSPGQPTNTEAFF
TGTGCCAGCAGCCCCGGACAGCCGACGAACACTGAAGCTTTCTTT
>.|TRBV11-2|TRBD1|TRBJ2-7
CASSPTGVYEQYF
TGTGCCAGCAGCCCTACAGGGGTCTACGAGCAGTACTTC
>.|TRBV19|.|TRBJ1-1
CASSTIQSNTEAFF
TGTGCCAGTAGTACTATTCAATCGAACACTGAAGCTTTCTTT
>.|TRBV2|.|TRBJ2-2
CASSVQEMNTGELFF
TGTGCCAGCAGCGTACAGGAAATGAACACCGGGGAGCTGTTTTTT
>.|TRBV28|.|TRBJ1-2
CASNDPGTANYGYTF
TGTGCCAGCAACGACCCAGGGACTGCTAACTATGGCTACACCTTC
>.|TRBV6-1|.|TRBJ1-2
CASSERVLLGAGTTNYGYTF
TGTGCCAGCAGTGAACGCGTCTTACTGGGGGCCGGCACTACTAACTATGGCTACACCTTC
>.|TRBV9|.|TRBJ1-4
CASSPRSGSATNEKLFF
TGTGCCAGCAGCCCTCGCTCGGGGTCTGCAACTAATGAAAAACTGTTTTTT
>few|TRBV7-2|.|TRBJ1-3
CASSLPRTGNTIYF
TGTGCCAGCAGCTTGCCCCGGACGGGAAACACCATATATTTT
>.|TRBV6-6|TRBD2|TRBJ2-7
CASSSGTSGPYEQYF
TGTGCCAGCAGTTCCGGGACTAGCGGACCCTACGAGCAGTACTTC
>.|TRBV6-1|.|TRBJ1-2
CASSQRPVTNYGYTF
TGTGCCAGCAGCCAAAGGCCGGTGACCAACTATGGCTACACCTTC
>.|TRBV7-2|.|TRBJ2-5
CASSLAGEKETQYF
TGTGCCAGCAGCTTAGCGGGAGAGAAAGAGACCCAGTACTTC
>few|TRBV12-3/TRBV12-4|.|TRBJ1-1
CASTGWMNTEAFF
TGTGCCAGCACGGGATGGATGAACACTGAAGCTTTCTTT
>.|TRBV28|TRBD1|TRBJ1-5
CASRTGQIGNQPQHF
TGTGCCAGCAGAACGGGACAGATTGGCAATCAGCCCCAGCATTTT
>once|TRBV20-1|.|TRBJ2-1
CSATTRNEQFF
TGCAGTGCGACAACTAGGAATGAGCAGTTCTTC
>few|TRBV19|.|TRBJ2-7
CASSIAAGSYEQYF
TGTGCCAGTAGTATTGCTGCAGGCTCCTACGAGCAGTACTTC
>.|TRBV28|TRBD1|TRBJ1-4
CASSSAGTGREKLFF
TGTGCCAGCAGTTCTGCCGGGACAGGGCGGGAAAAACTGTTTTTT
>.|TRBV3-1/TRBV3-2|TRBD2|TRBJ2-1
CASSLCSSGANEQFF
TGTGCCAGCAGCCTTTGTTCTAGCGGGGCTAATGAGCAGTTCTTC
>few|TRBV11-3|TRBD2|TRBJ2-3
CASSRRTSGRGDTQYF
TGTGCCAGCAGCCGACGGACTAGCGGGAGAGGAGATACGCAGTATTTT
>.|TRBV19|TRBD1|TRBJ1-2
CASSKEQGSTYGYTF
TGTGCCAGTAGTAAAGAACAGGGGTCGACTTATGGCTACACCTTC
>.|TRBV7-2|.|TRBJ2-7
CASSLAGRGSYEQYF
TGTGCCAGCAGCTTAGCGGGACGGGGCTCCTACGAGCAGTACTTC
>once|TRBV18|.|TRBJ2-1
CASSSGGYEQFF
TGTGCCAGCTCTAGCGGAGGGTATGAGCAGTTCTTC
>.|TRBV7-9|TRBD2|TRBJ2-3
CASSTGTTLTDTQYF
TGTGCCAGCAGTACTGGGACTACCCTCACAGATACGCAGTATTTT
>.|TRBV3-1/TRBV3-2|.|TRBJ1-3
CASSQKSSGNTIYF
TGTGCCAGCAGCCAAAAGAGCTCTGGAAACACCATATATTTT
>.|TRBV19|.|TRBJ1-6
CASSMVAGPSPLHF
TGTGCCAGTAGTATGGTAGCAGGGCCTTCACCCCTCCACTTT